This T cell receptor (beta chain) originates from a study of blood T cell repertoires in COVID-19. On the study more broadly: Acute and convalescent COVID-19 specimens originated in the United States, Italy and Spain. PBMCs, B-cell-depleted T cells, or T cells were the source of the cDNA or gDNA that made up the material.

V lost 5 bases, J lost 4 bases, and 8 bases stayed unmatched. The germline V gene has CDR1 MDHEN and CDR2 SYDVKM. This CDR3 contains 16 residues. Methods used by the authors: The assay estimated nucleated cells by amplifying reference gene primers. Clones were sequenced by immunoSEQ multiplex PCR, and TCRdb holds only the in-frame ones, with some missing. V and J calls and clone size are given by that table; D and trimming were obtained from the DNA. The sample consists of 130,000 to 150,000 clones, around nine tenths of them appearing once. The source of this sequence is a woman between 45 and 60 years old with active or convalescent COVID-19. The chain links TRBV28 to TRBJ1-2; 12 nucleotides align to TRBD1. Sequences were obtained from peripheral blood. In DNA form, the CDR3 reads TGTGCCAGCAGTGATCCCGGGACAGGGGGCATCTATGGCTACACCTTC. It codes for CASSDPGTGGIYGYTF.